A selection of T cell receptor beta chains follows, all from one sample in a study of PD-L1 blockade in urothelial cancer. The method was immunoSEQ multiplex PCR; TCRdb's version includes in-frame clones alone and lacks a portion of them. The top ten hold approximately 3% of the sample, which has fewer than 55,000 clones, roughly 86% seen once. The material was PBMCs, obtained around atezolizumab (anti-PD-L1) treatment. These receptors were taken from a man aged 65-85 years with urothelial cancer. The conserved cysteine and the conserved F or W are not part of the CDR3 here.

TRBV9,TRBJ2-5,ASSGSGTSETQY
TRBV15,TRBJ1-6,ATSVRDSHLSLH
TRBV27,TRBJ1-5,ASSLSVRQGGLQPQH
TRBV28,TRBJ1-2,ASRTGDYGYT
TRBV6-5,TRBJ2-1,ASSPLAGASNEQF
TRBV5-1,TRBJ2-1,ASSRPLADEQF
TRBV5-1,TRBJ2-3,ASIKTSGGSDTQY
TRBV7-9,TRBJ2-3,ASSSAGGARDTQY
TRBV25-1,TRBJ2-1,ASSEGSYPGLEF
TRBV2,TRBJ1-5,ASSGQYSNQPQH
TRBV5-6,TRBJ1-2,ASSLTSYGYT
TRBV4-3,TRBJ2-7,ASSHDQGLLEQY
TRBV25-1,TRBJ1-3,ASSVPVSSGNTIY
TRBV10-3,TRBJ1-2,AISFPDRGGYGYT
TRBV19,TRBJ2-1,ASSMDGADRKQF
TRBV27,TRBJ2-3,ASRQGANLGTDTQY
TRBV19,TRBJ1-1,ASSRSGQIINTEAF
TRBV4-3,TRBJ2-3,ASSLNRGRGDTQY
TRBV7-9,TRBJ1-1,ASRPTGMNTEAF
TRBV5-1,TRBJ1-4,ASSNDRDNEKLF
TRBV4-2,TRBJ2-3,ASSQAGGTTDTQY
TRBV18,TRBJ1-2,ASSYQGNYGYT
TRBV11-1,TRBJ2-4,ASSSGGAKNIQY
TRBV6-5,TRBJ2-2,ASSYGAVTGELF
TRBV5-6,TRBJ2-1,ASSFQGTDEQF
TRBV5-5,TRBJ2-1,ASSFGAGRVNEQF
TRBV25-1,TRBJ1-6,ASRGGSSYNSPLH
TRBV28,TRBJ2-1,ASSPGLAGFKGQF
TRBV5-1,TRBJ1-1,ASSAQGSEAF
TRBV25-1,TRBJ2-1,ASSETSGSLNREQF
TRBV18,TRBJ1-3,ASSPHQLSETGAPLVY
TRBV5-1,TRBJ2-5,ASSFGQVPGEQY
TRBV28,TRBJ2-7,ASSQPQGFTYEQY
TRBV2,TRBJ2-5,ASSVDRQYQETQY
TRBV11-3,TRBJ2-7,ASSLAGGKQYEQY
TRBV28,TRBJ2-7,ASSLPVRSSEQY
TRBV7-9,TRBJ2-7,ASSSGSSYEQY
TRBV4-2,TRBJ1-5,ASSQGTGGEFGNQPQH
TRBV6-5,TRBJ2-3,ASSSVGAKDTQY